A selection of T cell receptor beta chains follows, all from one sample in a study of tumor-infiltrating lymphocytes in primary liver carcinoma. Each CDR3 protein is one row after TCRdb ran MiXCR on the multiplex PCR reads. The sample lists around 330,000 distinct CDR3 sequences; about three fifths were seen once. Sequencing used peripheral blood. The origin of the receptors is a woman aged 30 to 39 with primary liver carcinoma and hepatitis B virus infection. The CDR3 runs from the conserved cysteine through the conserved F or W. Each record gives: D gene, clone size, V gene, J gene, CDR3 protein, CDR3 DNA. The D gene is left open where the match is weak. Some rows mark clone size as missing; the rest say once, few, many or name a class of expanded clone.

d_gene: TRBD1
abundance: -
v_gene: TRBV6-5
j_gene: TRBJ1-1
CDR3aa: CDSSLRLGQGEIAEAFF
CDR3nt: TGTGACAGCAGTCTTAGATTGGGACAGGGGGAGATCGCTGAAGCTTTCTTT

d_gene: -
abundance: -
v_gene: TRBV7-9
j_gene: TRBJ2-2
CDR3aa: CASSDPLGNTGELFF
CDR3nt: TGTGCCAGCAGCGACCCGCTGGGGAACACCGGGGAGCTGTTTTTT

d_gene: -
abundance: -
v_gene: TRBV4-1
j_gene: TRBJ2-1
CDR3aa: CASSQDRGGSPYNEQFF
CDR3nt: TGCGCCAGCAGCCAAGATCGTGGAGGGAGCCCCTACAATGAGCAGTTCTTC

d_gene: -
abundance: many
v_gene: TRBV11-1
j_gene: TRBJ2-1
CDR3aa: CASRFRRRINEQFF
CDR3nt: TGTGCCAGCAGGTTCAGGAGGAGAATAAATGAGCAGTTCTTC

d_gene: -
abundance: -
v_gene: TRBV7-9
j_gene: TRBJ1-3
CDR3aa: CASRRTSSGNTMYF
CDR3nt: TGTGCCAGCAGGCGGACCAGCTCTGGAAACACCATGTATTTT

d_gene: -
abundance: -
v_gene: TRBV4-1
j_gene: TRBJ1-1
CDR3aa: CASSQDNLYGTTNEAFF
CDR3nt: TGCGCCAGCAGCCAAGATAATCTTTACGGGACGACGAATGAAGCTTTCTTT

d_gene: -
abundance: -
v_gene: TRBV6-6
j_gene: TRBJ1-3
CDR3aa: CASSTLSDTIYF
CDR3nt: TGTGCCAGCAGCACCCTGAGCGACACCATATATTTT

d_gene: -
abundance: -
v_gene: TRBV30
j_gene: TRBJ1-2
CDR3aa: CAWTLGSYGYTF
CDR3nt: TGTGCCTGGACCCTAGGGTCTTATGGCTACACCTTC

d_gene: -
abundance: many
v_gene: TRBV4-3
j_gene: TRBJ2-5
CDR3aa: CASSQDTGWGETQYF
CDR3nt: TGCGCCAGCAGCCAAGATACAGGGTGGGGGGAGACCCAGTACTTC

d_gene: -
abundance: -
v_gene: TRBV11-3
j_gene: TRBJ2-2
CDR3aa: CASSPARGSNTGELLF
CDR3nt: TGTGCCAGCAGCCCCGCTCGGGGGTCGAACACCGGGGAGCTGCTTTTT

d_gene: TRBD1
abundance: few
v_gene: TRBV28
j_gene: TRBJ1-4
CDR3aa: CASSLVGTGREKLFF
CDR3nt: TGTGCCAGCAGCCTGGTAGGGACAGGGCGGGAAAAACTGTTTTTT

d_gene: -
abundance: -
v_gene: TRBV7-9
j_gene: TRBJ2-1
CDR3aa: CASSLRFNEQFF
CDR3nt: TGTGCCAGCAGCTTAAGGTTTAATGAGCAGTTCTTC

d_gene: -
abundance: few
v_gene: TRBV5-4
j_gene: TRBJ2-3
CDR3aa: CASSLEVTDTQYF
CDR3nt: TGTGCCAGCAGCCTCGAGGTCACAGATACGCAGTATTTT

d_gene: -
abundance: -
v_gene: TRBV11-2
j_gene: TRBJ2-3
CDR3aa: CVSSEQQAATDTQYF
CDR3nt: TGTGTCAGCAGTGAGCAACAAGCGGCCACAGATACGCAGTATTTT

d_gene: -
abundance: -
v_gene: TRBV11-2
j_gene: TRBJ2-3
CDR3aa: CASSLVPEGGTDTHYF
CDR3nt: TGTGCCAGCAGCTTAGTTCCAGAGGGGGGCACAGATACACACTATTTT

d_gene: -
abundance: many
v_gene: TRBV6-6
j_gene: TRBJ1-6
CDR3aa: CASSYSTAPLHF
CDR3nt: TGTGCCAGCAGTTACTCGACCGCACCCCTCCACTTT

d_gene: -
abundance: -
v_gene: TRBV11-3
j_gene: TRBJ2-1
CDR3aa: CASSPSWASPNKQFF
CDR3nt: TGTGCCAGCAGCCCTTCCTGGGCTAGCCCCAATAAGCAGTTCTTC

d_gene: -
abundance: -
v_gene: TRBV4-1
j_gene: TRBJ2-7
CDR3aa: CASSHLEGSYEQYF
CDR3nt: TGCGCCAGCAGCCATCTAGAGGGCTCCTACGAGCAGTACTTC

d_gene: TRBD1
abundance: -
v_gene: TRBV7-9
j_gene: TRBJ1-2
CDR3aa: CASSTHRDRGPYGYTF
CDR3nt: TGTGCCAGCAGCACCCACCGGGACAGGGGTCCCTATGGCTACACCTTC

d_gene: -
abundance: -
v_gene: TRBV28
j_gene: TRBJ2-1
CDR3aa: CASSTSGSPGNEQFF
CDR3nt: TGTGCCAGCAGTACCTCCGGGAGTCCAGGCAATGAGCAGTTCTTC

d_gene: -
abundance: -
v_gene: TRBV28
j_gene: TRBJ2-7
CDR3aa: CASRGQSSVYEQYF
CDR3nt: TGTGCCAGCAGAGGACAGTCAAGCGTCTACGAGCAGTACTTC

d_gene: TRBD2
abundance: many
v_gene: TRBV28
j_gene: TRBJ2-2
CDR3aa: CASRAGDLTGELFF
CDR3nt: TGTGCCAGCAGAGCGGGAGACCTCACCGGGGAGCTGTTTTTT

d_gene: -
abundance: -
v_gene: TRBV4-1
j_gene: TRBJ1-1
CDR3aa: CASRRRGDTEAFF
CDR3nt: TGCGCCAGCAGACGGAGAGGTGACACTGAAGCTTTCTTT

d_gene: -
abundance: many
v_gene: TRBV11-3
j_gene: TRBJ2-1
CDR3aa: CASSLNGYNEQFF
CDR3nt: TGTGCCAGCAGCTTAAACGGGTACAATGAGCAGTTCTTC

d_gene: -
abundance: few
v_gene: TRBV5-5
j_gene: TRBJ2-3
CDR3aa: CASSNPRADTQYF
CDR3nt: TGTGCCAGCAGCAACCCCCGTGCAGATACGCAGTATTTT

d_gene: -
abundance: -
v_gene: TRBV6-6
j_gene: TRBJ2-1
CDR3aa: CASSHSSNEQFF
CDR3nt: TGTGCCAGCAGCCATTCAAGTAATGAGCAGTTCTTC

d_gene: TRBD2
abundance: -
v_gene: TRBV4-1
j_gene: TRBJ2-2
CDR3aa: CASTLSSGSGIGELFF
CDR3nt: TGCGCCAGCACCCTCTCCAGCGGGAGCGGTATCGGGGAGCTGTTTTTT

d_gene: TRBD2
abundance: few
v_gene: TRBV13
j_gene: TRBJ2-5
CDR3aa: CASSSKGGPGRETQYF
CDR3nt: TGTGCCAGCAGCTCAAAGGGTGGCCCCGGGAGGGAGACCCAGTACTTC

d_gene: -
abundance: -
v_gene: TRBV11-2
j_gene: TRBJ2-7
CDR3aa: CASSFGLTYYEHYF
CDR3nt: TGTGCCAGCAGCTTCGGACTAACCTACTACGAGCACTATTTC

d_gene: -
abundance: -
v_gene: TRBV28
j_gene: TRBJ1-5
CDR3aa: CASSLYQGNQPQHF
CDR3nt: TGTGCCAGCAGTTTATATCAGGGCAATCAGCCCCAGCATTTT

d_gene: TRBD2
abundance: -
v_gene: TRBV11-2
j_gene: TRBJ2-5
CDR3aa: CASCRASGRHETQYF
CDR3nt: TGTGCCAGCTGCCGGGCTAGCGGGAGGCATGAGACCCAGTACTTC

d_gene: -
abundance: many
v_gene: TRBV11-2
j_gene: TRBJ2-7
CDR3aa: CASSSGPRIEQYF
CDR3nt: TGTGCCAGCAGCTCCGGTCCTCGTATCGAGCAGTACTTC

d_gene: -
abundance: once
v_gene: TRBV7-9
j_gene: TRBJ2-3
CDR3aa: CASSLAQDADTQYF
CDR3nt: TGTGCCAGCAGCTTAGCACAGGATGCAGATACGCAGTATTTT

d_gene: TRBD1
abundance: once
v_gene: TRBV5-4
j_gene: TRBJ2-1
CDR3aa: CASCVGTGGWNEQFF
CDR3nt: TGTGCCAGCTGCGTGGGGACAGGGGGTTGGAATGAGCAGTTCTTC

d_gene: -
abundance: many
v_gene: TRBV11-2
j_gene: TRBJ2-2
CDR3aa: CASSPLGTGELFF
CDR3nt: TGTGCCAGCAGCCCTCTAGGCACCGGGGAGCTGTTTTTT

d_gene: -
abundance: -
v_gene: TRBV6-2/TRBV6-3
j_gene: TRBJ2-3
CDR3aa: CASIGFPGYSTDTQYF
CDR3nt: TGTGCCAGCATCGGATTCCCTGGGTATAGCACAGATACGCAGTATTTT

d_gene: TRBD2
abundance: once
v_gene: TRBV2
j_gene: TRBJ2-3
CDR3aa: CASRRLAGPDTQYF
CDR3nt: TGTGCCAGCAGGAGACTAGCGGGGCCAGATACGCAGTATTTT

d_gene: -
abundance: many
v_gene: TRBV29-1
j_gene: TRBJ1-4
CDR3aa: CSVTYRRGEKLFF
CDR3nt: TGCAGCGTTACTTATCGCCGGGGTGAAAAACTGTTTTTT

d_gene: TRBD1
abundance: -
v_gene: TRBV6-5
j_gene: TRBJ1-6
CDR3aa: CASSPRRQGSSSPLHF
CDR3nt: TGTGCCAGCAGCCCTCGTAGACAGGGATCGAGCTCACCCCTCCACTTT

d_gene: -
abundance: many
v_gene: TRBV11-2
j_gene: TRBJ2-1
CDR3aa: CASSLDRFMNEQFF
CDR3nt: TGTGCCAGCAGCTTAGATCGTTTTATGAATGAGCAGTTCTTC

d_gene: -
abundance: many
v_gene: TRBV12-3/TRBV12-4
j_gene: TRBJ2-2
CDR3aa: CASSLPREHTGELFF
CDR3nt: TGTGCCAGCTCCCTCCCCCGAGAGCACACCGGGGAGCTGTTTTTT

d_gene: -
abundance: -
v_gene: TRBV5-8
j_gene: TRBJ2-3
CDR3aa: CASSLGGRLTDTQYF
CDR3nt: TGTGCCAGCAGCTTGGGTGGGAGACTCACAGATACGCAGTATTTT

d_gene: -
abundance: -
v_gene: TRBV4-1
j_gene: TRBJ2-7
CDR3aa: CTSSQDRGRTTPEAYEQYF
CDR3nt: TGCACCAGCAGCCAAGATCGCGGCAGAACCACTCCTGAAGCCTATGAGCAGTACTTC

d_gene: TRBD2
abundance: -
v_gene: TRBV4-1
j_gene: TRBJ2-3
CDR3aa: CASSIAAGVDTQYF
CDR3nt: TGCGCCAGCAGCATAGCTGCGGGAGTGGATACGCAGTATTTT

d_gene: -
abundance: many
v_gene: TRBV29-1
j_gene: TRBJ1-1
CDR3aa: CSVPGTNTEAFF
CDR3nt: TGCAGCGTTCCTGGGACGAACACTGAAGCTTTCTTT

d_gene: -
abundance: -
v_gene: TRBV6-6
j_gene: TRBJ2-6
CDR3aa: CASTRGGEAGANVLTF
CDR3nt: TGTGCCAGCACCCGTGGAGGGGAAGCTGGGGCCAACGTCCTGACTTTC

d_gene: -
abundance: -
v_gene: TRBV5-1
j_gene: TRBJ1-1
CDR3aa: CASSLTGGGNEAFF
CDR3nt: TGCGCCAGCAGCTTGACCGGCGGGGGCAATGAAGCTTTCTTT

d_gene: TRBD1
abundance: -
v_gene: TRBV11-1
j_gene: TRBJ2-1
CDR3aa: CARSRGTGGIGNEQFF
CDR3nt: TGTGCCAGGAGCCGCGGGACAGGGGGCATCGGGAATGAGCAGTTCTTC

d_gene: TRBD1
abundance: few
v_gene: TRBV14
j_gene: TRBJ2-5
CDR3aa: CASRVTGGETQYF
CDR3nt: TGTGCCAGCAGAGTGACAGGGGGCGAGACCCAGTACTTC

d_gene: -
abundance: -
v_gene: TRBV6-2/TRBV6-3
j_gene: TRBJ2-1
CDR3aa: CASRPLSGDEQFF
CDR3nt: TGTGCCAGCAGGCCACTTTCGGGGGATGAGCAGTTCTTC

d_gene: -
abundance: -
v_gene: TRBV11-2
j_gene: TRBJ2-3
CDR3aa: CVSSVQGHTQYF
CDR3nt: TGTGTCAGCAGCGTCCAGGGACATACGCAGTATTTT

d_gene: -
abundance: -
v_gene: TRBV11-3
j_gene: TRBJ2-4
CDR3aa: CASSLRYGANNIQYF
CDR3nt: TGTGCCAGCAGCTTAAGATACGGAGCTAATAACATTCAGTACTTC